This TCR beta chain was sequenced in a study of metastatic and nonmetastatic thyroid tumors. All patients reached thyroid surgery having received no treatment beforehand. Germline CDR1 and CDR2: KGHSH and LQKENI. The CDR3 has 15 amino acids. The V end was cut by 4 bases, the J end by 5 bases, with 17 bases between. Original methodology: It was from CDR3 differences across clinicopathological groups that a distant-metastasis classifier for papillary thyroid cancer was built. Using MiXCR, TCRdb reanalyzed the PCR reads. Clone size and V and J calls follow TCRdb, not the original study. The repertoire holds more than 85,000 clones, with less than 10% as singletons.

Specimen: blood. This chain uses TRBV18 with TRBJ2-5; no definite D call. This clonotype originated in a female donor with papillary thyroid cancer or a benign thyroid nodule (not recorded which). Some clones in this sample may be carry-over from other donors' samples. CDR3 protein: CASSRSTTSLETQYF. The CDR3 nucleotides read TGTGCCAGCTCACGTTCCACTACAAGTTTGGAGACCCAGTACTTC.